This paragraph covers one TCR beta chain sequence. TCRdb re-derived calls from the 5' RACE reads in MiXCR, one entry per CDR3 protein. The sample contains hundreds of thousands of distinct CDR3 sequences, 25% of which appear only once. These data originate in a study of T-cell memory formation after mild COVID-19. The CDR3 runs 16 residues. Germline loops: CDR1 SGHTA, CDR2 FQGNSA. Trimming took off 6 bases at V and 4 bases at J, with 21 bases between the two ends. V and J are TRBV7-2 and TRBJ2-5; the D gene is possibly TRBD2 (6 bases). This sequence originates from an adult woman who had mild COVID-19 (a few samples of this study predate the infection). Cell type and time point are not known. The sequencing sample was made of PBMCs or a T cell subset sorted from them (not recorded which). This CDR3 is CASSSLLGGIGETQYF. CDR3 nucleotides: TGTGCCAGCAGTTCCCTCCTCGGGGGAATCGGAGAGACCCAGTACTTC. Full variable domain (remainder filled in from reference TRBV7-2 and TRBJ2-5): GAGVSQSPSNKVTEKGKDVELRCDPISGHTALYWYRQSLGQGLEFLIYFQGNSAPDKSGLPSDRFSAERTGGSVSTLTIQRTQQEDSAVYLCASSSLLGGIGETQYFGPGTRLLVL.